Below are 32 T cell receptor beta chains sequenced from a single sample in a study of blood T cell repertoires in COVID-19. The method was immunoSEQ multiplex PCR; TCRdb's version includes in-frame clones alone and lacks a portion of them. The data hold about 150,000 clones, with around 80% observed a single time. Sequenced sample: peripheral blood. The receptor source for this set is a man aged 60-69 years who had recovered from COVID-19.

V and J are TRBV4-3 and TRBJ1-4, with 7 positions matching TRBD1. Germline V CDR1 and CDR2: LGHNA, YSLEER. Trimming took 5 bases from V and 6 from J; bases not matched to a gene: 3. This CDR3 spans 13 amino acids. The CDR3 here is CASSWTGDEKLFF. The CDR3 nucleotides are TGCGCCAGCAGCTGGACAGGAGATGAAAAACTGTTTTTT.

DNA of the CDR3: TGTGCCAGCAGCTGGCTAGCGGGAAACCGATACAATGAGCAGTTCTTC. It translates to CASSWLAGNRYNEQFF. The chain links TRBV5-6 to TRBJ2-1; TRBD2 matches 9 bases. With V trimmed by 3 bases and J by 4 bases, 8 bases remained unmatched. The CDR3 consists of 16 residues. CDR1 and CDR2 from the germline V gene are SGHDT and YYEEEE. The full variable domain, its missing parts supplied by reference TRBV5-6 and TRBJ2-1, is DAGVTQSPTHLIKTRGQQVTLRCSPKSGHDTVSWYQQALGQGPQFIFQYYEEEERQRGNFPDRFSGHQFPNYSSELNVNALLLGDSALYLCASSWLAGNRYNEQFFGPGTRLTVL.

V gene TRBV6-2 or TRBV6-3 combines with J gene TRBJ1-2; 8 bases match TRBD1. CDR1 and CDR2 (germline): MNHEY, SVGEGT. The V gene end was trimmed by 5 bases and the J gene end by 4 bases; junction bases not matched to a gene: 12. CDR3 size: 16 residues. CDR3 nucleotide sequence: TGTGCCAGCAGTACCCGAGGTGGGACAGGCGGCTATGGCTACACCTTC. Protein sequence: CASSTRGGTGGYGYTF.

The chain joins TRBV6-2 or TRBV6-3 to TRBJ1-4, with D tentatively TRBD1 (6 bases). The germline gives CDR1 MNHEY, CDR2 SVGEGT. V was trimmed by 1 base and J by 7 bases, leaving 10 bases between them. This CDR3 contains 14 residues. This CDR3 is CASSYLQGGEKLFF. The CDR3 DNA reads TGTGCCAGCAGTTACTTACAAGGGGGTGAAAAACTGTTTTTT.

CDR3 bases: TGTGCCATCAGTGAGTCGGCCAGGTCGGGGGAGCAGTACTTC. Translating gives CAISESARSGEQYF. V and J are TRBV10-3 and TRBJ2-7, with D maybe TRBD2 (5 bases). V lost 0 bases and J 7 bases, leaving 13 bases between the germline ends. Per germline, CDR1 ENHRY and CDR2 SYGVKD. The CDR3 extends over 14 amino acids.

This clone was seen more than once but under ten times. The V gene is TRBV10-1, the J gene TRBJ2-2; D remains ambiguous. Germline V gene data show CDR1 as WNHNN and CDR2 as SYGVQD (reference sequence). This CDR3 spans 12 amino acids. Trimming took 6 bases from V and 6 from J, leaving 8 bases between them. DNA for the CDR3: TGCGCCAGCAGCGATATAGCCGGGGAGCTGTTTTTT. Its translation is CASSDIAGELFF.

The V call is TRBV28, the J call TRBJ2-2; 9 bases line up with TRBD1. The trim removed 6 bases at V and 4 bases at J, leaving 9 bases unmatched. Germline values: CDR1 MDHEN, CDR2 SYDVKM. The CDR3 totals 16 residues. CDR3 in DNA: TGTGCCAGCAGACTCCCGGGACAGGGAAGCACCGGGGAGCTGTTTTTT. Protein: CASRLPGQGSTGELFF.

This chain links TRBV6-5 with TRBJ1-2, with 8 bases fitting TRBD1. CDR3 length: 12 amino acids. V lost 5 bases and J lost 10; bases outside the gene matches: 6. Germline V gives CDR1 MNHEY, CDR2 SVGAGI. This CDR3 is CASSTRTGPYTF. The CDR3 DNA follows: TGTGCCAGCAGTACCCGGACAGGGCCCTACACCTTC.

V is TRBV28 and J is TRBJ1-2; possible D gene TRBD1, 5 bases. Trimming removed 5 bases from V and 2 bases from J, with 9 bases in between. This CDR3 region has 13 residues. Per germline, CDR1 MDHEN and CDR2 SYDVKM. The CDR3 coding sequence is TGTGCCAGCAGTCGGAGACAGAACTATGGCTACACCTTC. Translating gives CASSRRQNYGYTF.

This sequence joins TRBV5-6 and TRBJ2-5, with D tentatively TRBD2 (6 bases). CDR3 size: 14 residues. Germline CDR1 SGHDT, CDR2 YYEEEE. Trimming shortened V by 3 bases and J by 7 bases, and 16 bases separated the two germline ends. The CDR3 region has the DNA TGTGCCAGCAGCTCGGGGTACCCAGCGGGGACCCAGTACTTC. Translation gives CASSSGYPAGTQYF.

The chain joins TRBV7-3 to TRBJ2-1, with TRBD2 matching over 9 bases. The V gene end was trimmed by 2 bases and the J gene end by 6 bases; junction bases not matched to a gene: 8. The germline V gene has CDR1 SGHTA and CDR2 FQGTGA. This CDR3 region has 16 residues. DNA of the CDR3: TGTGCCAGCAGCTTAGGCTTTAGCGGGAGTGGCAATGAGCAGTTCTTC. Protein product: CASSLGFSGSGNEQFF.

The chain recombines TRBV19 with TRBJ2-5, with a weak D call TRBD2 (5 bases). The V end lost 5 bases, the J end lost 5 bases, and 21 bases lay between the germline ends. This CDR3 is 16 amino acids long. Germline assignment: CDR1 LNHDA and CDR2 SQIVND (reference sequence). CDR3 amino acids: CASSPGGGVGFETQYF. CDR3 DNA sequence: TGTGCCAGTAGTCCCGGAGGTGGGGTTGGCTTTGAGACCCAGTACTTC.

CDR3 region: CASSAPPLGVSNEQFF. The CDR3, as DNA: TGTGCCAGCAGCGCCCCCCCTTTGGGAGTATCCAATGAGCAGTTCTTC. V is TRBV9 and J is TRBJ2-1, with D possibly being TRBD2 (5 bases). From germline, CDR1 is SGDLS and CDR2 YYNGEE. This CDR3 comprises 16 residues. Trimming left V 3 bases short and J 6 bases short, with 19 bases between.

V and J are TRBV7-8 and TRBJ2-5; TRBD2 aligns across 9 bases. Germline lookup yields CDR1 SGHVS and CDR2 FQNEAQ. The CDR3 loop spans 16 amino acids. Losses at the gene ends were 1 base for V and 5 bases for J; bases not matched to a gene: 8. CDR3 nucleotide sequence: TGTGCCAGCAGCTTAGGCGGGAGGGCCTCTAGTGAGACCCAGTACTTC. Residues: CASSLGGRASSETQYF.

The rearrangement uses TRBV5-6 and TRBJ1-2, with a possible D match to TRBD1 (5 bases). The germline V gene encodes CDR1 SGHDT and CDR2 YYEEEE. The CDR3 consists of 11 residues. V lost 7 bases and J 7 bases, leaving 11 bases between the germline ends. CDR3 sequence: CASSVGAGYTF. CDR3 DNA sequence: TGTGCCAGCTCTGTAGGGGCTGGCTACACCTTC.

V usage is TRBV4-2 and J usage is TRBJ1-5; D remains ambiguous. Germline CDR1 LGHNA, CDR2 YNFKEQ. V was clipped by 1 base and J by 5 bases, with 9 bases between them. The CDR3 has 14 residues. The CDR3 DNA reads as TGTGCCAGCAGCCAAGGGCCAACAGATCAGCCCCAGCATTTT. It translates to CASSQGPTDQPQHF.

This clone occurred a few times. J is TRBJ1-1 and V is TRBV7-2; the D gene is possibly TRBD1 (5 bases). CDR1 is SGHTA, CDR2 FQGNSA, per germline. Trimming pared 5 bases from V and 1 base from J, leaving 20 bases between. The CDR3 loop spans 17 amino acids. The CDR3 DNA reads TGTGCCAGCAGCCCACACACCCTACAGGCCTCGAACACTGAAGCTTTCTTT. Translated, it gives CASSPHTLQASNTEAFF.

This chain uses TRBV7-9 with TRBJ1-1; D may be TRBD1 (5 bases). Germline V gene lookup returns CDR1 SEHNR and CDR2 FQNEAQ (reference sequence). Trimming took 3 bases from V and 1 from J, leaving 6 bases between them. The CDR3 has 13 amino acids. Here the CDR3 DNA reads TGTGCCAGCAGCTTTGGGGCGAACACTGAAGCTTTCTTT. Translation: CASSFGANTEAFF. The full variable domain, rest sourced from reference TRBV7-9 and TRBJ1-1, is DTGVSQNPRHKITKRGQNVTFRCDPISEHNRLYWYRQTLGQGPEFLTYFQNEAQLEKSRLLSDRFSAERPKGSFSTLEIQRTEQGDSAMYLCASSFGANTEAFFGQGTRLTVV.

V and J are TRBV6-5 and TRBJ2-3; 10 bases are a match to TRBD1. Unmatched junction bases numbered 8, after V lost 6 bases and J lost 5 bases. The CDR3 spans 15 residues. The germline CDR1 and CDR2 sequences are MNHEY and SVGAGI. DNA of the CDR3: TGTGCCAGCAGGACCGGGACAGGGGCCCGAGATACGCAGTATTTT. Translated: CASRTGTGARDTQYF.

The chain is built from TRBV12-3 or TRBV12-4 and TRBJ1-1; D uncertain. This CDR3 region has 13 residues. With 4 bases removed from V and 11 bases from J, the gap between germline ends came to 17 bases. The CDR3 coding sequence is TGTGCCAGCAGTTCGACGGGAGCGATGGCCGCTTTCTTT. Its translation is CASSSTGAMAAFF.

The genes are TRBV6-5 and TRBJ2-1; TRBD2 aligns across 12 bases. CDR3 length: 15 residues. The germline V gene encodes CDR1 MNHEY and CDR2 SVGAGI. V shed 5 bases and J 8 bases; nucleotides not matched to a gene: 7. The CDR3: CASSRGLAGIHEQFF. The CDR3 coding sequence is TGTGCCAGCAGTCGCGGACTAGCGGGAATCCATGAGCAGTTCTTC.

The rearrangement joins TRBV28 to TRBJ1-2, with D possibly matching TRBD1 (6 bases). Germline V gene data show CDR1 as MDHEN and CDR2 as SYDVKM. The CDR3 extends over 14 amino acids. V dropped 7 bases and J dropped 4 bases, with 16 bases sitting between them. The CDR3 here is CASTNPQGSYGYTF. The CDR3 DNA reads as TGTGCCAGCACCAATCCACAGGGTTCCTATGGCTACACCTTC.

The V call is TRBV6-2 or TRBV6-3, the J call TRBJ2-7; TRBD2 is a possible D gene (5 bases). The CDR3 totals 13 residues. Trimming shortened V by 2 bases and J by 3 bases, and 8 bases separated the two germline ends. CDR1 and CDR2 (germline): MNHEY, SVGEGT. The CDR3 DNA reads as TGTGCCAGCAGTTACGGACGGGGCTACGAGCAGTACTTC. Residues: CASSYGRGYEQYF.

This clone was counted a few times. The J gene is TRBJ1-3, the V gene TRBV5-4, with D possibly being TRBD1 (6 bases). The CDR3 consists of 16 residues. Germline V CDR1 and CDR2: SGHNT, YYREEE (reference sequence). V was pared by 4 bases and J by 0 bases, with 14 bases between. The CDR3 sequence: CASSAGTQSSGNTIYF. CDR3 bases: TGTGCCAGCAGCGCCGGGACACAAAGCTCTGGAAACACCATATATTTT.

For this clone: A read error may produce the germline difference seen at one junction end. V is TRBV15 and J is TRBJ1-5; 8 bases agree with TRBD1. The CDR3 contains 13 residues. Per the germline V gene, CDR1 is LNHNV and CDR2 is YYDKDF (reference sequence). This CDR3 reads CATSGDRGQPQHF. CDR3 sequence (DNA): TGTGCCACCAGCGGAGACAGGGGTCAGCCCCAGCATTTT.

The V and J genes are TRBV27 and TRBJ2-5, with D perhaps matching TRBD1 (6 bases). The CDR3 spans 14 residues. Germline V gives CDR1 MNHEY, CDR2 SMNVEV (reference sequence). The V and J ends lost 5 bases and 5 bases respectively, with 15 bases between them. The CDR3 loop reads CASSIDYRGETQYF. CDR3 nucleotide sequence: TGTGCCAGCAGTATCGATTATAGGGGGGAGACCCAGTACTTC.

The table lists this clone with a few counts. J is TRBJ1-4 and V is TRBV9, with no clear D. CDR3 length: 13 residues. V lost 0 bases, J lost 7 bases, and 7 bases lay in between. Per germline, CDR1 SGDLS and CDR2 YYNGEE. The DNA of the CDR3 is TGTGCCAGCAGCGTAGGAGGGTTTGAAAAACTGTTTTTT. Its protein is CASSVGGFEKLFF. The full variable domain, rest sourced from reference TRBV9 and TRBJ1-4, is DSGVTQTPKHLITATGQRVTLRCSPRSGDLSVYWYQQSLDQGLQFLIQYYNGEERAKGNILERFSAQQFPDLHSELNLSSLELGDSALYFCASSVGGFEKLFFGSGTQLSVL.

Many counts were recorded for this clone. The chain uses TRBV21-1 and TRBJ1-3; the D call TRBD1 from the table was never checked on the DNA. TRBV21-1 is listed as a pseudogene. The CDR3 sequence is 15 residues long. The CDR3 sequence is CASSKSNSIGNTIYF. The CDR3 nucleotides read TGTGCCAGCAGCAAATCCAACAGCATCGGAAACACCATATATTTT.

V and J are TRBV7-2 and TRBJ2-3, with TRBD2 as a possible D gene (6 bases). The germline V gene has CDR1 SGHTA and CDR2 FQGNSA. The V and J ends lost 1 base and 3 bases respectively, with 17 bases between them. The CDR3 loop spans 17 amino acids. The CDR3 spells CASSLVKLGGATDTQYF. As DNA, the CDR3 is TGTGCCAGCAGCTTAGTCAAACTAGGAGGGGCGACAGATACGCAGTATTTT.

This rearrangement joins TRBV19 to TRBJ2-7, with D unclear. The CDR3 loop spans 15 amino acids. The germline CDR1 and CDR2 sequences are LNHDA and SQIVND (reference sequence). V was shortened by 3 bases and J by 4 bases, with 16 bases between the two germline ends. CDR3 amino acids: CASSIGSATSYEQYF. The CDR3 coding sequence is TGTGCCAGTAGTATTGGAAGCGCAACCAGTTACGAGCAGTACTTC.

This clone was observed a few times. The gene calls are TRBV7-9 and TRBJ1-2; D uncertain. Trimming pared 5 bases from V and 8 bases from J, leaving 21 bases between. Germline CDR1 is SEHNR and CDR2 is FQNEAQ (reference sequence). CDR3 length: 15 residues. CDR3 nucleotides: TGTGCCAGCAGCCCCCCGTCAATCCGGGGAGGGGGCTACACCTTC. Translation: CASSPPSIRGGGYTF.

With respect to this clone: One junction end does not reproduce the germline sequence, and a read error may be involved. The chain recombines TRBV12-3 or TRBV12-4 with TRBJ1-3; 7 bases align to TRBD1. The CDR3 length is 12 residues. CDR3 amino acids: CASSLRNPGQTF. The CDR3 nucleotides are TGTGCCAGCAGCTTGAGAAACCCGGGACAGACATTT.